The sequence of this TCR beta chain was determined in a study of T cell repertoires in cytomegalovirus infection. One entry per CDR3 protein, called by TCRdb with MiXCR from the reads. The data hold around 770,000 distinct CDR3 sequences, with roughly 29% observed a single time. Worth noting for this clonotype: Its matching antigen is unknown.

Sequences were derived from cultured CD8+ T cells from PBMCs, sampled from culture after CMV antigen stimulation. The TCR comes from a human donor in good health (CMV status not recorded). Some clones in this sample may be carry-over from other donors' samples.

The CDR3: CASKPASGGQETQYF. CDR3 sequence (DNA): TGTGCCAGCAAACCCGCTAGCGGGGGACAAGAGACCCAGTACTTC. The chain combines TRBV6-2 or TRBV6-3 with TRBJ2-5; 10 nucleotides match TRBD2. The CDR3 is 15 residues long. After removal of 7 bases from V and 2 bases from J, the junction contained 7 bases not matched to a gene. Per the germline V gene, CDR1 is MNHEY and CDR2 is SVGEGT.